This T cell receptor (beta chain) was retrieved from a study of T cell repertoires in cytomegalovirus infection. Regarding the study as a whole: Adding up the frequency of public TCR beta families identified people who carried CMV plus the relevant HLA.

CDR3 length equals 13 residues. V lost 5 bases to trimming and J lost 5 bases, with 11 bases between them. Germline V CDR1 and CDR2: KGHDR, SFDVKD. Turning to this clonotype: Its antigen remains unknown.

In TCRdb, the reads were re-called with MiXCR into one record per CDR3 protein. The data show roughly 920,000 distinct CDR3 sequences, roughly 30% seen once. Source: cultured CD8+ T cells from PBMCs, taken from culture after CMV antigen stimulation. This sequence joins TRBV24-1 and TRBJ2-5, with D unclear. This TCR came from a human donor in good health (CMV status not recorded). Some clones in this sample may be carry-over from other donors' samples. CDR3 nucleotide sequence: TGTGCCACCAGTGGTGATGAACCGGAGACCCAGTACTTC. As protein: CATSGDEPETQYF.